The 13 T cell receptor beta chains in this list originate from one sample, sequenced in a study of graft-versus-host responses after intestinal transplantation. Method: immunoSEQ multiplex PCR; TCRdb's copy keeps in-frame clones and lacks some. This table has 90,000 to 130,000 clones, around 94% appearing once. These TCRs' antigens remain unknown. This material consisted of unstimulated CD8+ T cells sorted from spleen or lymph node cells, taken before transplant. The receptors here all came from a human donor who was the organ donor for an intestinal transplant.

This clone occurred once. The chain uses TRBV7-2 and TRBJ2-1; 10 bases align to TRBD2. Per germline, CDR1 SGHTA and CDR2 FQGNSA. This CDR3 contains 15 residues. The J segment lost 5 bases and the V segment lost 5 bases, leaving 6 bases of the junction unmatched. The CDR3 reads CASSHGLAANNEQFF. DNA for the CDR3: TGTGCCAGCAGCCACGGACTAGCGGCTAACAATGAGCAGTTCTTC. The full variable domain, with the rest looked up from reference TRBV7-2 and TRBJ2-1, is GAGVSQSPSNKVTEKGKDVELRCDPISGHTALYWYRQSLGQGLEFLIYFQGNSAPDKSGLPSDRFSAERTGGSVSTLTIQRTQQEDSAVYLCASSHGLAANNEQFFGPGTRLTVL.

The CDR3 spells CAWSASAYEQYF. For the CDR3, the DNA is TGTGCCTGGAGTGCCAGCGCCTACGAGCAGTACTTC. V and J are TRBV30 and TRBJ2-7, with D unclear. Trimming cost V 1 base and J 2 bases, with 6 bases left between them. From germline, CDR1 is GTSNPN and CDR2 SVGIG (reference sequence). The CDR3 contains 12 residues.

The chain has TRBV10-3 and TRBJ2-7; 12 bases are a match to TRBD2. The germline gives CDR1 ENHRY, CDR2 SYGVKD. The CDR3 length is 17 residues. V trimming: 3 bases; J trimming: 0 bases; junction bases outside the gene matches: 6. Written as DNA, the CDR3 is TGTGCCATCAGTGATCCTAGCGGGAGGGGGGGCTCCTACGAGCAGTACTTC. It is translated as CAISDPSGRGGSYEQYF.

This clone showed up just once. V usage is TRBV5-1 and J usage is TRBJ1-2; 8 bases line up with TRBD1. The CDR3 extends over 16 amino acids. The V segment lost 2 bases and the J segment 4 bases; nucleotides outside the gene matches: 10. The germline V gene has CDR1 SGHRS and CDR2 YFSETQ. The DNA of the CDR3 is TGCGCCAGCAGCTTACGTACAGGGGGAGGAATCTATGGCTACACCTTC. Protein: CASSLRTGGGIYGYTF.

The count of this clone is one. The V call is TRBV6-1, the J call TRBJ2-3; perhaps TRBD2 as D (6 bases). V lost 5 bases to trimming and J lost 4 bases, with 13 bases between them. Germline V lookup: CDR1 MNHNS, CDR2 SASEGT. CDR3 length equals 14 residues. CDR3 residues: CASSNRDFPDTQYF. CDR3 DNA sequence: TGTGCCAGCAGTAACCGGGACTTTCCAGATACGCAGTATTTT.

The chain carries TRBV5-6 and TRBJ1-2, with 8 bases fitting TRBD1. V shed 4 bases, J shed 3 bases, and the junction held 2 bases outside the gene matches. Looked up from germline, CDR1 is SGHDT and CDR2 is YYEEEE. The CDR3 totals 13 residues. The CDR3 sequence: CASSPGQDYGYTF. The CDR3 DNA sequence: TGTGCCAGCAGCCCGGGACAGGACTATGGCTACACCTTC.

This chain uses TRBV6-5 with TRBJ2-2; the D is unclear. Trimming stripped 8 bases from V and 1 base from J, with 11 bases between. Germline lookup yields CDR1 MNHEY and CDR2 SVGAGI. The CDR3 is made up of 14 amino acids. The CDR3 here is CASSMKGNTGELFF. CDR3 DNA sequence: TGTGCCAGCTCTATGAAGGGGAACACCGGGGAGCTGTTTTTT.

The chain combines TRBV27 with TRBJ2-7, with 7 bases matching TRBD2. Unmatched junction bases numbered 7, after V lost 6 bases and J lost 5 bases. The CDR3 spans 13 residues. Germline V gives CDR1 MNHEY, CDR2 SMNVEV (reference sequence). The CDR3 nucleotides are TGTGCCAGCAGCCTACTCGGGGGGAACGAGCAGTACTTC. Protein: CASSLLGGNEQYF.

The chain employs TRBV6-4 and TRBJ1-3; possibly TRBD1 for D (5 bases). The CDR3 is 16 residues long. CDR1 is MRHNA, CDR2 SNTAGT, per germline. The V and J ends lost 6 bases and 0 bases respectively, with 15 bases between them. The chain's CDR3 is CASSERRQFSGNTIYF. CDR3 sequence (DNA): TGTGCCAGCAGCGAGCGACGACAGTTCTCTGGAAACACCATATATTTT.

The rearrangement links TRBV4-1 to TRBJ2-1; the D gene is possibly TRBD2 (5 bases). CDR3 size: 15 residues. Germline V gene sequence: CDR1 MGHRA, CDR2 YSYEKL. Trimming pared 1 base from V and 0 bases from J, leaving 7 bases between. CDR3: CASSQGELSYNEQFF. CDR3 coding DNA: TGCGCCAGCAGCCAAGGGGAGCTCTCCTACAATGAGCAGTTCTTC.

V gene TRBV7-9 combines with J gene TRBJ2-5; the match to TRBD2 covers 11 bases. The CDR3 is 13 amino acids. Germline CDR1 reads SEHNR; CDR2 reads FQNEAQ (reference sequence). The junction had 6 bases not matched to a gene; V was cut back by 6 bases and J by 9 bases. The CDR3: CASRPGLAAAQYF. The CDR3, as DNA: TGTGCCAGCAGACCGGGACTAGCGGCGGCCCAGTACTTC.

V gene TRBV29-1 combines with J gene TRBJ1-1; no definite D call. Trimming took 8 bases from V and 2 from J, leaving 18 bases between them. The CDR3 is 14 amino acids. From germline, CDR1 is SQVTM and CDR2 ANQGSEA. In DNA form, the CDR3 reads TGCAGCCCAGTCGCGCGGGCCGTCAACACTGAAGCTTTCTTT. Its translation: CSPVARAVNTEAFF.

The V and J genes are TRBV6-5 and TRBJ2-7, with TRBD2 as a possible D gene (6 bases). V dropped 5 bases and J dropped 3 bases, with 14 bases sitting between them. The CDR3 totals 14 residues. Germline CDR1 and CDR2: MNHEY and SVGAGI. This CDR3 is CASSRRDFSYEQYF. As DNA, the CDR3 is TGTGCCAGCAGTCGCCGGGACTTTAGCTACGAGCAGTACTTC.